These 13 T cell receptor beta chains originate from one sample sequenced in a study of human CD8 memory T cell subsets. Preparation of the TCR beta libraries relied on UMI-labeled 5' RACE. TCRdb reworked the 5' RACE reads into one entry per CDR3 protein, no DNA. The sample has 3,200 or so distinct CDR3 sequences. Sequencing input: CD8+ T cells from PBMCs. Receptors were obtained from a human donor in good health.

CDR3 in amino acids: CASSRSMNTEAFF. This chain links TRBV3-1 with TRBJ1-1. CDR3 length equals 13 residues. Germline values: CDR1 LGHDT, CDR2 YNNKEL (reference sequence).

This chain links TRBV14 with TRBJ2-5; TCRdb's D gene call, TRBD1, goes unchecked for lack of DNA. CDR3 length: 17 amino acids. CDR1 and CDR2 from the germline V gene are SGHDN and FVKESK. This chain's CDR3 is CASSQVRTGLYQETQYF.

This clonotype is labeled medium-sized (0.01 to 0.1%) based on frequency. V is TRBV4-1 and J is TRBJ2-1; the TCRdb call, TRBD2, lacks DNA for checking. The germline V gene encodes CDR1 MGHRA and CDR2 YSYEKL. The CDR3 length is 15 residues. The CDR3 region is CASSPGWGWNHEQFF.

Judged by frequency, this clonotype is large. The CDR3 sequence is CASSMDSGGFYEQYF. The chain joins TRBV19 to TRBJ2-7; TCRdb's assignment of TRBD2 cannot be checked, as there is no DNA. The CDR3 consists of 15 residues. The germline V gene encodes CDR1 LNHDA and CDR2 SQIVND (reference sequence). The whole variable domain, remainder taken from reference TRBV19 and TRBJ2-7, is DGGITQSPKYLFRKEGQNVTLSCEQNLNHDAMYWYRQDPGQGLRLIYYSQIVNDFQKGDIAEGYSVSREKKESFPLTVTSAQKNPTAFYLCASSMDSGGFYEQYFGPGTRLTVT.

This clonotype is classed as large (0.1 to 1%) by frequency. This rearrangement joins TRBV28 to TRBJ2-2; TCRdb's D call of TRBD1 is untestable without DNA. Germline V gene lookup returns CDR1 MDHEN and CDR2 SYDVKM. The CDR3 is 13 amino acids. The chain's CDR3 is CASSPRMYGELFF. The complete variable domain, with remaining parts taken from reference TRBV28 and TRBJ2-2, reads DVKVTQSSRYLVKRTGEKVFLECVQDMDHENMFWYRQDPGLGLRLIYFSYDVKMKEKGDIPEGYSVSREKKERFSLILESASTNQTSMYLCASSPRMYGELFFGEGSRLTVL.

By frequency, this clonotype is medium-sized (0.01 to 0.1%). This sequence joins TRBV12-3 or TRBV12-4 and TRBJ2-1; TCRdb returns TRBD2, unconfirmable since there is no DNA. The CDR3 is made up of 14 amino acids. CDR3 in amino acids: CASRTTSGTQEQFF.

CDR3 region: CATSAGGEGGNEQFF. The chain carries TRBV15 and TRBJ2-1; TCRdb outputs TRBD1, but without DNA this stays unchecked. Germline assignment: CDR1 LNHNV and CDR2 YYDKDF (reference sequence). The CDR3 contains 15 residues.

This clonotype is called large (0.1 to 1%) based on its frequency. The J gene is TRBJ1-1, the V gene TRBV28; the D gene TCRdb calls, TRBD1, cannot be checked with no DNA. Per the germline V gene, CDR1 is MDHEN and CDR2 is SYDVKM. The CDR3 is 13 residues long. The CDR3 reads CASSLGRATEAFF.

The chain carries TRBV7-2 and TRBJ2-3; the TRBD2 assignment by TCRdb is unverifiable without DNA. CDR1 and CDR2 from the germline V gene are SGHTA and FQGNSA. The CDR3 contains 19 residues. Here the CDR3 reads CASSLALEGLAPTPDTQYF. The full variable domain, rest sourced from reference TRBV7-2 and TRBJ2-3, is GAGVSQSPSNKVTEKGKDVELRCDPISGHTALYWYRQSLGQGLEFLIYFQGNSAPDKSGLPSDRFSAERTGGSVSTLTIQRTQQEDSAVYLCASSLALEGLAPTPDTQYFGPGTRLTVL.

The chain links TRBV7-9 to TRBJ2-3; TCRdb reports TRBD1, a call that lacks DNA to check it against. The CDR3 consists of 16 residues. The germline CDR1 and CDR2 sequences are SEHNR and FQNEAQ (reference sequence). CDR3 sequence: CASSPTGTKGADTQYF.

This clonotype is labeled medium-sized based on frequency. The chain carries TRBV6-2 or TRBV6-3 and TRBJ2-7. Germline CDR1 MNHEY, CDR2 SVGEGT. This CDR3 contains 14 residues. CDR3 region: CASSLADSSYEQYF.

The V gene is TRBV20-1, the J gene TRBJ2-7; TCRdb lists TRBD2, though no DNA is available to test this call. The CDR3 sequence is 17 residues long. The germline V gene has CDR1 DFQATT and CDR2 SNEGSKA (reference sequence). CDR3 region: CSARDRASGAFSYEQYF.

This clonotype is labeled medium-sized based on frequency. The chain is built from TRBV28 and TRBJ2-7; TCRdb indicates TRBD2, and absent DNA this call remains unverified. The V gene's germline CDR1 is MDHEN and CDR2 SYDVKM. The CDR3 contains 14 residues. The CDR3 reads CASRPAGVNNEQYF.